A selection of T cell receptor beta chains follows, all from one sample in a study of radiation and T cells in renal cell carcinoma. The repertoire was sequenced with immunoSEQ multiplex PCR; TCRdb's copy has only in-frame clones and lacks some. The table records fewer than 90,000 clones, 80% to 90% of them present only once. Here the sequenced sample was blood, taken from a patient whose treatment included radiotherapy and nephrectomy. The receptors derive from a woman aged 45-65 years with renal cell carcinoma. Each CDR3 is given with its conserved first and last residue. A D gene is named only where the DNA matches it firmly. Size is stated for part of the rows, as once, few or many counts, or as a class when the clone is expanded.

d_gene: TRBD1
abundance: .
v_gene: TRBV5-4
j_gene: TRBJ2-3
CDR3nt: TGTGCCAGCAGCCCCGACAGGGGAGGCACAGATACGCAGTATTTT
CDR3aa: CASSPDRGGTDTQYF

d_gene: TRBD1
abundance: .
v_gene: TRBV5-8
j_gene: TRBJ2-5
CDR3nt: TGTGCCAGCAGCAAGGACAGGGCGCAGACCCAGTACTTC
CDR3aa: CASSKDRAQTQYF

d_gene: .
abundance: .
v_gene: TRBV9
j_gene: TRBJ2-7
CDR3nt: TGTGCCAGCAGCCCCGGGGGTAGGGTCGAGCAGTACTTC
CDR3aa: CASSPGGRVEQYF

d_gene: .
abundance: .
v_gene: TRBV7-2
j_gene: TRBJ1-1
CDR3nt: TGTGCCAGCAGCTTAGACAGGGACGCCTTCATGAACACTGAAGCTTTCTTT
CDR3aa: CASSLDRDAFMNTEAFF

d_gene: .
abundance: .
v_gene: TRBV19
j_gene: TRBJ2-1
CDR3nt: TGTGCCAGTAGTATTTTCCAATACTACAATGAGCAGTTCTTC
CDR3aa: CASSIFQYYNEQFF

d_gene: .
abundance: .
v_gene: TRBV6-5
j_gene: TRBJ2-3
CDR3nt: TGTGCCAGCAGCCCCTGGGACCGTCGAACAGATACGCAGTATTTT
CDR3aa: CASSPWDRRTDTQYF

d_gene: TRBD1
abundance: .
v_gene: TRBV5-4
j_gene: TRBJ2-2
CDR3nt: TGTGCCAGCAGCCAAGCCACAGGGGGGAACGGGGAGCTGTTTTTT
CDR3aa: CASSQATGGNGELFF

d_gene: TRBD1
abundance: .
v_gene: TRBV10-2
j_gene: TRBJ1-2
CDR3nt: TGCGCCAGCAGTGAGTCCGGGACAGGGAGAGGCTACACCTTC
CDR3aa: CASSESGTGRGYTF

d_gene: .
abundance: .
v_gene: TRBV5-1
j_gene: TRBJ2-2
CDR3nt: TGCGCCAGCAGCGACCTTCAGGGCACCGGGGAGCTGTTTTTT
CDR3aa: CASSDLQGTGELFF

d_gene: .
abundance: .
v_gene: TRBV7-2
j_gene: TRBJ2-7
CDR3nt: TGTGCCAGCAGCCTCACTACCGAGCAGTACTTC
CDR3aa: CASSLTTEQYF

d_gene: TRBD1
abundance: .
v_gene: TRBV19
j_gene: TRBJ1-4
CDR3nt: TGTGCCAGTAGTATTCGACAGGGTAATGAAAAACTGTTTTTT
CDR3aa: CASSIRQGNEKLFF

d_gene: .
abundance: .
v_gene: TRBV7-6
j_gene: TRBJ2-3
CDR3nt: TGTGCCAGCAGTTTAATGAGGGGGGCGGGCACAGATACGCAGTATTTT
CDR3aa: CASSLMRGAGTDTQYF

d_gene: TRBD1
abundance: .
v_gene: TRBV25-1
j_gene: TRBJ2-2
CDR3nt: TGTGCCAGCCACCAAAACGGACAGGGCACCGGGGAGCTGTTTTTT
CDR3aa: CASHQNGQGTGELFF

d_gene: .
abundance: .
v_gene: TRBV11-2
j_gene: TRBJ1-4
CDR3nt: TGTGCCAGCAGCTTAGATCCAGGGGCAGGGGAAAAACTGTTTTTT
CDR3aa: CASSLDPGAGEKLFF

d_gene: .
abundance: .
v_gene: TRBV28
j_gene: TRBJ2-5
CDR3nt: TGTGCCAGCAGTTCCGTGGGTCTGCTGGAGACCCAGTACTTC
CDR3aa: CASSSVGLLETQYF

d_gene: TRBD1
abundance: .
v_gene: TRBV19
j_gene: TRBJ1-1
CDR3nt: TGTGCCACTGTCCCCAGGGGGCTGATAGGCACTGAAGCTTTCTTT
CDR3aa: CATVPRGLIGTEAFF

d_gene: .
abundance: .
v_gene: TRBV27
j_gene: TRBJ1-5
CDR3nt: TGTGCCAGCAGTTTGGGGGGCTATCAGCCCCAGCATTTT
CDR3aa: CASSLGGYQPQHF

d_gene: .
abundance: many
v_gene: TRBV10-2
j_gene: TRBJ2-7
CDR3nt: TGCGCCAGCGCAGTCCAGGACACCTACGAGCAGTACTTC
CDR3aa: CASAVQDTYEQYF

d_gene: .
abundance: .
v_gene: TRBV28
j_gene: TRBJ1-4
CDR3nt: TGTGCCAGCAGTTCCCCCGGGGGCCAGGGAGAAAAACTGTTTTTT
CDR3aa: CASSSPGGQGEKLFF

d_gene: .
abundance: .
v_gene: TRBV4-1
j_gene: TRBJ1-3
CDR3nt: TGCGCCAGCAGCCAAGGGCGGTTCGAGCCCATATATTTT
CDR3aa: CASSQGRFEPIYF

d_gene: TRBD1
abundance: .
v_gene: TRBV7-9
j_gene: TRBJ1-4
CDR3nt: TGTGCCAGCAGCTTAGGACAGGGGAGCGAAAAACTGTTTTTT
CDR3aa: CASSLGQGSEKLFF

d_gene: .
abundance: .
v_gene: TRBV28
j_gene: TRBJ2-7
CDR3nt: TGTGCCAGCAGTTTTCCGGACGGCTACGAGCAGTACTTC
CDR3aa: CASSFPDGYEQYF

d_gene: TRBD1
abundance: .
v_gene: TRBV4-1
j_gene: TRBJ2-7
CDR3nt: TGCGCCAGCAGCCAAGGGACAGGGGGCGCCGAGCAGTACTTC
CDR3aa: CASSQGTGGAEQYF

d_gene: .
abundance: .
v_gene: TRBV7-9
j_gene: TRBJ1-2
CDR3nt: TGTGCCAGCAGCTTAAGCGGAGCTGGCTACACCTTC
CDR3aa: CASSLSGAGYTF

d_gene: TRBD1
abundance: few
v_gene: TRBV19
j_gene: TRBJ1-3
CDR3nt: TGTGCCAGTACCCAGGACAGGAGGCGTTCGAGTTGGTTCTCTGGAAACACCATATATTTT
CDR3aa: CASTQDRRRSSWFSGNTIYF

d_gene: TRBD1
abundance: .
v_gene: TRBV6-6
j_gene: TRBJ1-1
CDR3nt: TGTGCCAGCAGCTCTCAGGGGGGCACTGAAGCTTTCTTT
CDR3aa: CASSSQGGTEAFF

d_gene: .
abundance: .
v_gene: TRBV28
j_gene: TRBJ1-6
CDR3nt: TGTGCCAGCTCCCCGGGGGATTCACCCCTCCACTTT
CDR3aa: CASSPGDSPLHF

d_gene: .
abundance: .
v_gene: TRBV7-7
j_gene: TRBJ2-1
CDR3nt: TGTGCCAGCAGCTTGAGCGAAAACAATGAGCAGTTCTTC
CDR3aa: CASSLSENNEQFF

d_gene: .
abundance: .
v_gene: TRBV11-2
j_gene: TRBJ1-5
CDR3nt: TGTGCCAGCAGCCCGCCGGGGGCAGGAAGCAATCAGCCCCAGCATTTT
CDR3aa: CASSPPGAGSNQPQHF

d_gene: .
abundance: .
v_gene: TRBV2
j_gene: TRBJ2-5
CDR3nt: TGTGCCAGCAGTGACGGGCAGCCTGGGGAGACCCAGTACTTC
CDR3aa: CASSDGQPGETQYF

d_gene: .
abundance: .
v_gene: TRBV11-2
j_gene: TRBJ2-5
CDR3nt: TGTGCCAGCAGCCCCCCAGAAGAGACCCAGTACTTC
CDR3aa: CASSPPEETQYF

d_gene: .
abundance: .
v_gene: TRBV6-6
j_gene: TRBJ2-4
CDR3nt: TGTGCCACCTCCCCCGAGGGAATTGTAGCCAAAAACATTCAGTACTTC
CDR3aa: CATSPEGIVAKNIQYF

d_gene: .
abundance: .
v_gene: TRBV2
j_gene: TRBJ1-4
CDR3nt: TGTGCCAGCAATCGTCCTAGGGGCGGAGTGCGCGAAAAACTGTTTTTT
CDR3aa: CASNRPRGGVREKLFF

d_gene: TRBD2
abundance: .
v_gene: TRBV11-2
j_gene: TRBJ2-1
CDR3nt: TGTGCCAGCAGCCTTCGGTCCAGGACTAGCGGGTACAATGAGCAGTTCTTC
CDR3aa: CASSLRSRTSGYNEQFF

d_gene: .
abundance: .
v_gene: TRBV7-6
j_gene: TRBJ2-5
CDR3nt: TGTGCCAGCAGCCGCGGGGTAGGGGAGACCCAGTACTTC
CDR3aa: CASSRGVGETQYF

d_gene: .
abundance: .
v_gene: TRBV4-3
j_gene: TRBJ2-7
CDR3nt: TGCGCCAGCAGCCAAGACGGGGGAAGCTCCTACGAGCAGTACTTC
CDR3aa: CASSQDGGSSYEQYF

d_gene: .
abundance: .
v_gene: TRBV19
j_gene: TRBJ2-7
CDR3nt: TGTGCCAGTAGTATAGATCGGGAAGGCTGGAACGAGCAGTACTTC
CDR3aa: CASSIDREGWNEQYF

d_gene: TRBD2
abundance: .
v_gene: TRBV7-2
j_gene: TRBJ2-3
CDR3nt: TGTGCCAGCAGCAGTAGCGGGGGCAGCACAGATACGCAGTATTTT
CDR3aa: CASSSSGGSTDTQYF

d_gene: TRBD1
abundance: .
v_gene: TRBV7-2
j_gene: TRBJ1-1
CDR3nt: TGTGCCAGCAGCCCTAGGACAGGAAACACTGAAGCTTTCTTT
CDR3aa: CASSPRTGNTEAFF

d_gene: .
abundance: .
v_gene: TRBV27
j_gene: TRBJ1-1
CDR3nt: TGTGCCAGCAGTTTCCCCGGTGCCACTGAAGCTTTCTTT
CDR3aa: CASSFPGATEAFF

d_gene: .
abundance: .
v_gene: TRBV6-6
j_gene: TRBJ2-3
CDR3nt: TGTGCCAGCAGTTACCCGCGAGGGGGAGCAGATACGCAGTATTTT
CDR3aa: CASSYPRGGADTQYF

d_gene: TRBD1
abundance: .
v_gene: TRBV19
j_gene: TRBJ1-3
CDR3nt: TGTGCCAGTACCCCCCCGGAAACAGGGGTCTTTGGAAACACCATATATTTT
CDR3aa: CASTPPETGVFGNTIYF

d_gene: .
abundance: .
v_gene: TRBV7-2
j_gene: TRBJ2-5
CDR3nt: TGTGCCAGCAGCTTATTGGGGGTGAGGGAGACCCAGTACTTC
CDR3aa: CASSLLGVRETQYF

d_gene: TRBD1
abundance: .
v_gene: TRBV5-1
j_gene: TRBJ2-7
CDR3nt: TGCGCCAGCAGCTTACAGCCGGGACAGAGCTCCTACGAGCAGTACTTC
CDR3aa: CASSLQPGQSSYEQYF

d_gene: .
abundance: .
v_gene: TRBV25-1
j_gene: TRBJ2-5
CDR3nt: TGTGCCAGCAGTCGCGGGCCGAGCGAGGAGACCCAGTACTTC
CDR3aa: CASSRGPSEETQYF

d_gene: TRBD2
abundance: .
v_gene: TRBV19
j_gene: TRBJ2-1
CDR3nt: TGTGCCAGTAGGACTGTCGCTAGCGGCAATGAGCAGTTCTTC
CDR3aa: CASRTVASGNEQFF

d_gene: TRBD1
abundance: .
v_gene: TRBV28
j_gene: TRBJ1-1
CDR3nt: TGTGCCAGCAGTGCCTCGGGACAGAGGAACACTGAAGCTTTCTTT
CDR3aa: CASSASGQRNTEAFF

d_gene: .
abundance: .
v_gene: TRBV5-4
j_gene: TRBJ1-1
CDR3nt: TGTGCCAGCAGCTTCGCGAGAACTGAAGCTTTCTTT
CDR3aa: CASSFARTEAFF

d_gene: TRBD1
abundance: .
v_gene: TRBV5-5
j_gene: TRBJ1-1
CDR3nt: TGTGCCAGCAGCCCACGACAGGGGATAATGAACACTGAAGCTTTCTTT
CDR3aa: CASSPRQGIMNTEAFF

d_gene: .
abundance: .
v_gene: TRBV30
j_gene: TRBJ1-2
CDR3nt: TGTGCCTGGAATCGCTATCCAGATTCTAACTATGGCTACACCTTC
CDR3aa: CAWNRYPDSNYGYTF

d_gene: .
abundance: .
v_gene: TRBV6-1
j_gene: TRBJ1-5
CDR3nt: TGTGCCAGCAGTGAACATCGGATAGGGGGCAATCAGCCCCAGCATTTT
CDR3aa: CASSEHRIGGNQPQHF

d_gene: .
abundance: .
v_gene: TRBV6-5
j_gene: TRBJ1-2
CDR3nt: TGTGCCAGCAGTTACAACCTTTCCCCGCGTCCGAATGGCTACACCTTC
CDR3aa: CASSYNLSPRPNGYTF

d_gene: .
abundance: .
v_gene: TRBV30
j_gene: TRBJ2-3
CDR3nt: TGTGCCTGGAGCCGGGACTGGAGCACAGATACGCAGTATTTT
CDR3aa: CAWSRDWSTDTQYF

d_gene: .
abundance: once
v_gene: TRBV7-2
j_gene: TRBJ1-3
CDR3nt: TGTGCCAGCAGCTTAGTGCAGGGCGGTGGAAACACCATATATTTT
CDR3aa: CASSLVQGGGNTIYF

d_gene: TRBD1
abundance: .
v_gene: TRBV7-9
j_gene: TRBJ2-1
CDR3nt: TGTGCCAGCAGCCCCCGCGGGACAGGGCAGTACAATGAGCAGTTCTTC
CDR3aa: CASSPRGTGQYNEQFF

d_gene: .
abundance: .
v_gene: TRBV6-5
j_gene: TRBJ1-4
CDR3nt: TGTGCCAGCAGTTACACGGGGCTTGAAAAACTGTTTTTT
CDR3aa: CASSYTGLEKLFF

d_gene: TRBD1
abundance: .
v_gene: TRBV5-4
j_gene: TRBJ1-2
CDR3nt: TGTGCCAGCAGCCAACAAAACAGGGGGCGAATGGGTGGCTACACCTTC
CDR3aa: CASSQQNRGRMGGYTF

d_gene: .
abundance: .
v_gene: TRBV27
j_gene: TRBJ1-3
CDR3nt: TGTGCCAGCAGTAGCGGTTTGGCTAGCTCTGGAAACACCATATATTTT
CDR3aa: CASSSGLASSGNTIYF

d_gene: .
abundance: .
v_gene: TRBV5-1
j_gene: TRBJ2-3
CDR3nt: TGCGCCAGCAGCTTGGGGGACACAGATACGCAGTATTTT
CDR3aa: CASSLGDTDTQYF

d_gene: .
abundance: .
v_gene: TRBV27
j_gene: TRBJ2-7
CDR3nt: TGTGCCAGCAGTCCGGTGGGACGGCTGTTCTACGAGCAGTACTTC
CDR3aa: CASSPVGRLFYEQYF